Below are 21 T cell receptor beta chains sequenced from a single sample in a study of shared clonotypes between healthy human individuals. Assay used: immunoSEQ multiplex PCR; TCRdb lists only in-frame clones, some missing. The sample carries around 2,000,000 clones, about 92% recorded once. Only CD45RO-negative cells positively selected for CCR7 counted as naive CD8 cells, so terminally differentiated effector memory CD45RA+ cells were excluded. Specimen: naive CD8+ T cells from PBMCs. Receptor source: a man younger than 35 in good health. Some clones in this sample may be carry-over from other donors' samples.

This clone was counted between two and nine times. The sample contains more than one DNA sequence encoding this CDR3. The J gene is TRBJ1-1, the V gene TRBV7-9; D gene unclear. The CDR3 runs to 13 residues. The V gene's germline CDR1 is SEHNR and CDR2 FQNEAQ (reference sequence). Trimming removed 5 bases at V and 1 base at J, with 8 bases between. The CDR3 coding sequence is TGTGCCAGCAGCCACCCAGGGAACACTGAAGCTTTCTTT. Protein: CASSHPGNTEAFF.

This chain joins TRBV5-1 and TRBJ2-7, with TRBD1 matching 10 bases. Germline-derived CDR1 and CDR2 are SGHRS and YFSETQ. This CDR3 comprises 16 residues. V lost 4 bases, J lost 5 bases, and 12 bases stayed unmatched. CDR3 amino acids: CASSIARTGGINEQYF. The CDR3 region has the DNA TGCGCCAGCAGCATCGCCCGGACAGGGGGTATCAACGAGCAGTACTTC.

The rearrangement uses TRBV5-4 and TRBJ2-5; 15 nucleotides match TRBD2. Trimming cost V 1 base and J 5 bases; bases outside gene matches: 6. Germline values: CDR1 SGHNT, CDR2 YYREEE (reference sequence). The CDR3 is 17 residues long. CDR3 DNA sequence: TGTGCCAGCAGCTTGAGGACTAGCGGGAGGGTCGGGGAGACCCAGTACTTC. Translation: CASSLRTSGRVGETQYF.

Notes on this clone: Additional DNA sequences in this sample encode the identical CDR3. In DNA, the CDR3 is TGTGCCAGCCAGACAGGGGAAGAGACCCAGTACTTC. It encodes CASQTGEETQYF. J is TRBJ2-5 and V is TRBV2; 8 bases agree with TRBD1. CDR1 is SNHLY and CDR2 is FYNNEI in the germline V gene. The CDR3 runs 12 residues. Unmatched junction bases numbered 2, after V lost 8 bases and J lost 3 bases. The entire variable domain, with the rest obtained from reference TRBV2 and TRBJ2-5, is as follows: EPEVTQTPSHQVTQMGQEVILRCVPISNHLYFYWYRQILGQKVEFLVSFYNNEISEKSEIFDDQFSVERPDGSNFTLKIRSTKLEDSAMYFCASQTGEETQYFGPGTRLLVL.

The genes are TRBV5-1 and TRBJ2-7; D call uncertain. The V and J ends lost 2 bases and 2 bases respectively, with 17 bases between them. CDR1 is SGHRS and CDR2 is YFSETQ in the germline V gene. The CDR3 length is 16 residues. CDR3 residues: CASSLYTAVPTYEQYF. The CDR3 DNA follows: TGCGCCAGCAGCTTATACACGGCGGTCCCTACCTACGAGCAGTACTTC.

Notes on this clone: Distinct nucleotide sequences in the sample also encode this CDR3. The chain is built from TRBV9 and TRBJ1-1, with 7 bases matching TRBD1. The V gene's germline CDR1 is SGDLS and CDR2 YYNGEE. After removal of 4 bases from V and 3 bases from J, the junction contained 3 bases not matched to a gene. The CDR3 is made up of 13 amino acids. CDR3 DNA: TGTGCCAGCAGCTTAGGGGGCGACACTGAAGCTTTCTTT. Its protein product is CASSLGGDTEAFF.

V is TRBV15 and J is TRBJ2-7, with D perhaps matching TRBD1 (5 bases). V was clipped by 0 bases and J by 5 bases, with 8 bases between them. The CDR3 is 13 amino acids. Germline CDR1 LNHNV, CDR2 YYDKDF (reference sequence). The CDR3 sequence is CATSRDFRDEQYF. CDR3 bases: TGTGCCACCAGCAGAGATTTCAGGGACGAGCAGTACTTC.

The chain joins TRBV9 to TRBJ2-2, with D possibly being TRBD1 (6 bases). CDR1 is SGDLS and CDR2 is YYNGEE in the germline V gene. V lost 0 bases to trimming and J lost 6 bases, with 9 bases between them. The CDR3 is made up of 14 amino acids. The chain's CDR3 is CASSVGRTAGELFF. The CDR3 nucleotides are TGTGCCAGCAGCGTAGGGAGGACAGCCGGGGAGCTGTTTTTT.

The chain combines TRBV27 with TRBJ2-2; TRBD2 aligns across 11 bases. Germline CDR1 is MNHEY and CDR2 is SMNVEV (reference sequence). The CDR3 consists of 18 residues. J was trimmed by 5 bases and V by 5 bases; bases with no gene match: 13. CDR3 in DNA: TGTGCCAGCAGTACACTAGCGGGAGTGGATGGGGGGACCGGGGAGCTGTTTTTT. Amino acids: CASSTLAGVDGGTGELFF.

This chain connects TRBV16 to TRBJ1-4; a weak D match, TRBD1 (6 bases). This CDR3 has 16 amino acids. V lost 4 bases to trimming and J lost 4 bases, with 16 bases between them. CDR1 is KGHSY, CDR2 FQNENV, per germline. DNA for the CDR3: TGTGCCAGCAGCCCCACGGGGACAACCTATAATGAAAAACTGTTTTTT. Translation: CASSPTGTTYNEKLFF.

The chain combines TRBV6-6 with TRBJ2-3; TRBD2 matches 7 bases. From germline, CDR1 is MNHNY and CDR2 SVGAGI (reference sequence). Trimming cost V 4 bases and J 0 bases; bases outside gene matches: 4. This CDR3 has 15 residues. The CDR3 here is CASSFLADSTDTQYF. The CDR3 nucleotides are TGTGCCAGCAGTTTTCTAGCGGATAGCACAGATACGCAGTATTTT.

The chain carries TRBV9 and TRBJ2-3, with D uncertain. The germline V gene encodes CDR1 SGDLS and CDR2 YYNGEE. V gave up 2 bases and J gave up 0 bases, with 16 bases separating them. This CDR3 is built from 17 residues. The CDR3 nucleotides read TGTGCCAGCAGCGTGAACCCCGAGGAACCTAGCACAGATACGCAGTATTTT. Translated: CASSVNPEEPSTDTQYF.

The rearrangement links TRBV10-3 to TRBJ2-3; D tentatively reads TRBD1 or TRBD2 (6 bases each). The CDR3 has 16 amino acids. The germline gives CDR1 ENHRY, CDR2 SYGVKD. The V and J ends lost 4 bases and 1 base respectively, with 15 bases between them. As DNA, the CDR3 is TGTGCCATCAGTGTGGGGGGCCTTGGGGGCACAGATACGCAGTATTTT. This translates into CAISVGGLGGTDTQYF.

This clone has a handful of counts. The sample has other DNA sequences that encode this CDR3 too. The chain couples TRBV27 to TRBJ2-7; unclear D gene. This CDR3 is 14 amino acids long. With 2 bases removed from V and 0 bases from J, the gap between germline ends came to 8 bases. Germline CDR1 and CDR2: MNHEY and SMNVEV (reference sequence). DNA of the CDR3: TGTGCCAGCAGTTTAGTCGGCAGCTCCTACGAGCAGTACTTC. Amino acids: CASSLVGSSYEQYF.

This clone was counted only a few times. The V and J genes are TRBV9 and TRBJ1-1, with D possibly TRBD1 on 5 matching bases. The CDR3 sequence is 16 residues long. Trimming left V 2 bases short and J 1 base short, with 15 bases between. CDR1 and CDR2 from the germline V gene are SGDLS and YYNGEE. Here the CDR3 DNA reads TGTGCCAGCAGCGTGGGGGTTCGCCCCGGGAACACTGAAGCTTTCTTT. It is translated as CASSVGVRPGNTEAFF. The whole variable domain, filled in from reference TRBV9 and TRBJ1-1, reads DSGVTQTPKHLITATGQRVTLRCSPRSGDLSVYWYQQSLDQGLQFLIQYYNGEERAKGNILERFSAQQFPDLHSELNLSSLELGDSALYFCASSVGVRPGNTEAFFGQGTRLTVV.

The chain links TRBV30 to TRBJ1-1, with a possible D match to TRBD1 (6 bases). CDR1 is GTSNPN and CDR2 is SVGIG in the germline V gene (reference sequence). The CDR3 runs to 14 residues. Trimming cost V 0 bases and J 6 bases, with 14 bases left between them. CDR3 nucleotide sequence: TGTGCCTGGAGTGTACCGGAGGGGGTGGCTGAAGCTTTCTTT. Amino acid sequence: CAWSVPEGVAEAFF.

V usage is TRBV30 and J usage is TRBJ2-5, with D perhaps matching TRBD2 (6 bases). The J call could be wrong; TRBJ2-7 is a better fit for the DNA end. Looked up from germline, CDR1 is GTSNPN and CDR2 is SVGIG (reference sequence). The CDR3 consists of 13 residues. The CDR3 loop reads CAWSSSGFYEQYF. CDR3 nucleotide sequence: TGTGCCTGGAGTAGTAGCGGATTCTACGAGCAGTACTTC.

This sequence joins TRBV19 and TRBJ2-1; 13 bases fit TRBD2. Germline values: CDR1 LNHDA, CDR2 SQIVND (reference sequence). The CDR3 loop spans 15 amino acids. The V and J ends lost 8 bases and 5 bases, in that order; junction bases with no gene match: 6. DNA for the CDR3: TGTGCCAGTCACAGACTAGCGGGAGGAAACAATGAGCAGTTCTTC. Its translation: CASHRLAGGNNEQFF.

The rearrangement joins TRBV27 to TRBJ2-7, with 8 bases lining up with TRBD2. The CDR3 extends over 15 amino acids. V lost 5 bases to trimming and J lost 0 bases; unmatched junction nucleotides: 6. CDR1 is MNHEY, CDR2 SMNVEV, per germline (reference sequence). The CDR3 reads CASSQASGSSYEQYF. The CDR3 DNA sequence: TGTGCCAGCAGTCAGGCGAGCGGGAGCTCCTACGAGCAGTACTTC.

The gene calls are TRBV27 and TRBJ1-2; D possibly corresponds to TRBD1 (6 bases). V was shortened by 4 bases and J by 4 bases, with 16 bases between the two germline ends. Germline V lookup: CDR1 MNHEY, CDR2 SMNVEV (reference sequence). The CDR3 runs 15 residues. CDR3 residues: CASSSRGGLRYGYTF. CDR3 sequence (DNA): TGTGCCAGCAGTTCCCGGGGGGGCCTCCGCTATGGCTACACCTTC.

Remarks on this clone: Other DNA variants within this sample encode the same CDR3. V and J are TRBV29-1 and TRBJ2-5; D is undetermined. V was cut by 2 bases and J by 0 bases, with 7 bases left in between. From germline, CDR1 is SQVTM and CDR2 ANQGSEA. This CDR3 spans 13 amino acids. CDR3 in amino acids: CSVETGYQETQYF. CDR3 sequence (DNA): TGCAGCGTTGAAACTGGATACCAAGAGACCCAGTACTTC. Complete variable domain (other parts from reference TRBV29-1 and TRBJ2-5): SAVISQKPSRDICQRGTSLTIQCQVDSQVTMMFWYRQQPGQSLTLIATANQGSEATYESGFVIDKFPISRPNLTFSTLTVSNMSPEDSSIYLCSVETGYQETQYFGPGTRLLVL.